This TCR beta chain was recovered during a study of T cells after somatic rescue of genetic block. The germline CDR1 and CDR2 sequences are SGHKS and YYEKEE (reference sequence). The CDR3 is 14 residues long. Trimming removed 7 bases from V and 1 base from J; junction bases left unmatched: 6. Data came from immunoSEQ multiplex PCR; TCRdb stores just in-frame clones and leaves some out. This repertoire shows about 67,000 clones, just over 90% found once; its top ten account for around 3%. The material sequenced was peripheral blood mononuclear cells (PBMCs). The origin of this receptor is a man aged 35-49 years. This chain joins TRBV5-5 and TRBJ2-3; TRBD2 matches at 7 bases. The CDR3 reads CASDTGGGTDTQYF. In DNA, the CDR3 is TGTGCCAGCGACACGGGGGGTGGCACAGATACGCAGTATTTT.